This T cell receptor beta chain was obtained from a study of vaccination effects on CD4 cells after COVID-19. Study at large: Ahead of sequencing, the ViraFEST assay grew antigen-specific CD4+ T cells using viral peptide pools.

The protocol was immunoSEQ multiplex PCR, while the TCRdb copy is restricted to in-frame clones and leaves out a portion. This sample has about 40,000 clones, with around two thirds found just once. Notes on this clone: Its antigen is not known.

Study findings and constraints: Only a few convalescent patients and no early post-infection timepoints featured in the study.

CD4+ T cell isolation took place after 10 days of culture. Participants completed two doses of the BNT162b2 or mRNA-1273 vaccine. The authors exchanged half the medium for IL-2 medium on days 3 and 7. This TCR came from a human donor who received a COVID-19 vaccine. Sequences were derived from CD4+ T cells from PBMCs cultured without peptide, sampled after COVID-19 vaccination.

The CDR3 sequence is CASSEREKLFF. The CDR3, as DNA: TGTGCCAGCAGTGAACGTGAAAAACTGTTTTTT. The chain has TRBV6-1 and TRBJ1-4; D remains ambiguous. Germline CDR1 MNHNS, CDR2 SASEGT. V lost 2 bases and J lost 7, with 2 bases in between. CDR3 length: 11 residues.